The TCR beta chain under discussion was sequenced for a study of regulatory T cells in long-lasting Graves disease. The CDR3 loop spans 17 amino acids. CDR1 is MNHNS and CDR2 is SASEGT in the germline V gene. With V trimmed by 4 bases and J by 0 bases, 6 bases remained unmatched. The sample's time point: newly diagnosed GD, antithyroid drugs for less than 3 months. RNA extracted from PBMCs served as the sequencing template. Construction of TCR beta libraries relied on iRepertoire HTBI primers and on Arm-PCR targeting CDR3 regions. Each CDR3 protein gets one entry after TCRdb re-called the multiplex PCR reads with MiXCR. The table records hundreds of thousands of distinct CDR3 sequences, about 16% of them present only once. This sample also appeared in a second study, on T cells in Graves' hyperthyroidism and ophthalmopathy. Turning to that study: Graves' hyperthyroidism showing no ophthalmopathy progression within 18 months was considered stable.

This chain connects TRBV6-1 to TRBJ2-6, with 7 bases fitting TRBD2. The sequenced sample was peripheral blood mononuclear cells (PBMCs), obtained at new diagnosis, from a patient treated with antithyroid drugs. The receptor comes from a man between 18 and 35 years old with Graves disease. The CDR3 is CASSGREAVSGANVLTF. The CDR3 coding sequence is TGTGCCAGCAGTGGCCGGGAGGCGGTCTCTGGGGCCAACGTCCTGACTTTC.